The table lists the clone carrying this T cell receptor beta chain with many counts. Its antigen is as yet unknown. The data belong to a study of early T cells in non-severe SARS-CoV-2 infection. Across the study: RNA in bulk from unsorted whole blood was sequenced, and chains were unpaired.

Attached unique molecular identifiers marked individual cDNA molecules. TCRdb used MiXCR to reprocess the 5' RACE reads, holding one entry per CDR3 protein. Of 50,000 to 80,000 distinct CDR3 sequences listed, around 4.7% are singletons. Study conclusions and caveats: VDJdb matches were skewed toward anti-spike CD8 T cell responses.

Losses at the gene ends were 8 bases for V and 4 bases for J; bases not matched to a gene: 3. CDR1 is KGHDR and CDR2 is SFDVKD in the germline V gene. This CDR3 is 14 amino acids long. The chain recombines TRBV24-1 with TRBJ2-1; 11 nucleotides agree with TRBD2. This TCR was recovered from an adult who was a healthcare worker with PCR-confirmed SARS-CoV-2 infection or an uninfected control (not recorded which). The sequencing input was whole blood. This CDR3 reads CATNSGGDYNEQFF. CDR3 nucleotide sequence: TGTGCCACCAATAGCGGGGGGGATTACAATGAGCAGTTCTTC.